Shown below are 10 T cell receptor beta chains from a single sample sequenced in a study of identical twins. TCRdb fed the 5' RACE reads into MiXCR, producing one record per CDR3 protein. The sample lists 1,800,000 or so distinct CDR3 sequences; about 31% were seen once. The material sequenced was cord blood. The source is a newborn girl in good health.

In its sample, this clonotype was seen a few times. The chain uses TRBV5-1 and TRBJ2-7, with 9 nucleotides matching TRBD1. V shed 4 bases and J 7 bases; nucleotides not matched to a gene: 6. The germline V gene encodes CDR1 SGHRS and CDR2 YFSETQ. There are 13 residues in the CDR3. The CDR3 bases are TGCGCCAGCAGCGTTGGACAGGGGCTGGAGCAGTACTTC. Translated: CASSVGQGLEQYF.

This clonotype has just a few counts. The chain uses TRBV12-5 and TRBJ1-1; D ambiguous. Trimming took off 2 bases at V and 1 base at J, with 5 bases between the two ends. This CDR3 has 13 amino acids. Germline-derived CDR1 and CDR2 are LGHNT and FRNRAP. This CDR3 is CASGLSTNTEAFF. CDR3 nucleotide sequence: TGTGCTAGTGGTTTGAGCACGAACACTGAAGCTTTCTTT.

V gene TRBV7-2 combines with J gene TRBJ2-5; 8 positions match TRBD2. Germline V gene data show CDR1 as SGHTA and CDR2 as FQGNSA. Unmatched junction bases numbered 10, after V lost 2 bases and J lost 11 bases. The CDR3 spans 14 residues. CDR3 residues: CASSLTRLATEQYF. Here the CDR3 DNA reads TGTGCCAGCAGCTTAACGAGACTAGCGACTGAGCAGTACTTC.

This clonotype was counted many times. The J gene is TRBJ2-1, the V gene TRBV28, with TRBD1 identical over 7 bases. The V gene end was trimmed by 4 bases and the J gene end by 9 bases; junction bases not matched to a gene: 3. The CDR3 sequence is 12 residues long. CDR1 is MDHEN, CDR2 SYDVKM, per germline. The CDR3 DNA follows: TGTGCCAGCAGTTGGGGACAGTCTGAGCAGTTCTTC. Translated, it gives CASSWGQSEQFF. The variable domain in full, completed from reference TRBV28 and TRBJ2-1, reads DVKVTQSSRYLVKRTGEKVFLECVQDMDHENMFWYRQDPGLGLRLIYFSYDVKMKEKGDIPEGYSVSREKKERFSLILESASTNQTSMYLCASSWGQSEQFFGPGTRLTVL.

This clonotype has only one observation. The chain employs TRBV6-2 or TRBV6-3 and TRBJ2-1; tentatively, D is TRBD2 (6 bases). The J call may be faulty, since TRBJ2-7 better matches the DNA end. Germline loops: CDR1 MNHEY, CDR2 SVGEGT. The CDR3 has 13 amino acids. The CDR3 DNA reads TGTGCCAGCACCGCGGGGTTCTACAATGAGCAGTACTTC. Amino acid sequence: CASTAGFYNEQYF.

The CDR3 DNA follows: TGCGCCAGCAGCTTGGAATTAGGCACTGAAGCTTTCTTT. This encodes CASSLELGTEAFF. V gene TRBV5-1 combines with J gene TRBJ1-1; no clear D. Trimming cost V 0 bases and J 4 bases, with 7 bases left between them. The length of the CDR3 is 13 residues. The V gene's germline CDR1 is SGHRS and CDR2 YFSETQ.

This rearrangement joins TRBV20-1 to TRBJ2-5, with 9 bases lining up with TRBD2. CDR1 and CDR2 (germline): DFQATT, SNEGSKA (reference sequence). This CDR3 spans 14 amino acids. The ends lost 6 bases at V and 4 bases at J; junction bases unmatched: 9. As DNA, the CDR3 is TGCAGTGCGGAACTAGCGGGTAGGGGAGAGACCCAGTACTTC. Its translation: CSAELAGRGETQYF.

This clonotype was detected only a few times. The chain carries TRBV20-1 and TRBJ1-4; no reliable D call. CDR3 size: 12 residues. V shed 1 base and J shed 8 bases, with 8 bases lying between them. Germline CDR1 reads DFQATT; CDR2 reads SNEGSKA (reference sequence). This CDR3 reads CSARGHQEKLFF. Here the CDR3 DNA reads TGCAGTGCTAGAGGTCACCAGGAAAAACTGTTTTTT.

The table lists this clonotype with a few counts. This CDR3 is CASSSQQGESYEQYF. The CDR3 nucleotides are TGCGCCAGCAGCTCCCAACAGGGAGAATCCTACGAGCAGTACTTC. The chain carries TRBV5-1 and TRBJ2-7, with D tentatively TRBD1 (6 bases). Germline V gene sequence: CDR1 SGHRS, CDR2 YFSETQ. Trimming took off 3 bases at V and 1 base at J, with 14 bases between the two ends. The CDR3 has 15 residues.

This rearrangement joins TRBV24-1 to TRBJ2-7, with 9 bases lining up with TRBD2. This CDR3 contains 13 residues. The V gene's germline CDR1 is KGHDR and CDR2 SFDVKD. V dropped 9 bases and J dropped 7; count of bases not matched to a gene: 9. Here the CDR3 reads CATGSGRSDEQYF. The CDR3 nucleotides read TGTGCCACCGGAAGCGGGAGGTCGGATGAGCAGTACTTC.